A single sample gave rise to the 27 T cell receptor beta chains below, sequenced in a study of shared clonotypes between healthy human individuals. Repertoires were generated with immunoSEQ multiplex PCR, while TCRdb's copy carries only in-frame clones and drops some. This repertoire shows some 2,000,000 clones, approximately 94% found once; its top ten account for 0.85% to 1.2%. CD45RO-negative CD8 cells positively selected for CCR7 made up the naive population, which excluded terminally differentiated effector memory CD45RA+ cells. Sequenced material: naive CD8+ T cells sorted from blood. The source is a man aged 18 to 29 in good health.

A word on this clone: Other DNA sequences in the same sample also yield this CDR3. V gene TRBV4-3 combines with J gene TRBJ2-5; the match to TRBD1 covers 11 bases. Trimming cost V 1 base and J 2 bases; bases outside gene matches: 3. The CDR3 runs 16 residues. Germline V gene data show CDR1 as LGHNA and CDR2 as YSLEER. The CDR3 DNA reads TGCGCCAGCAGCCAAGTATGGGACAGGGGGCAAGAGACCCAGTACTTC. It yields the protein CASSQVWDRGQETQYF.

The CDR3 is CASSEGRGGETQYF. The CDR3 DNA reads as TGTGCCAGCAGTGAAGGCAGGGGTGGGGAGACCCAGTACTTC. The rearrangement links TRBV6-1 to TRBJ2-5; TRBD1 is a possible D gene (6 bases). The ends were cut back, 1 base at V and 5 bases at J, with 11 bases in the middle. There are 14 residues in the CDR3. Germline CDR1 reads MNHNS; CDR2 reads SASEGT.

The table lists this clone with a few counts. Distinct nucleotide sequences in the sample also encode this CDR3. The chain has TRBV2 and TRBJ1-1; D gene ambiguous. Germline CDR1 and CDR2: SNHLY and FYNNEI. This CDR3 is built from 12 residues. Trimming took 2 bases from V and 5 from J, leaving 6 bases between them. This CDR3 reads CASSEIQTEAFF. DNA for the CDR3: TGTGCCAGCAGTGAAATTCAAACTGAAGCTTTCTTT.

The CDR3 DNA reads TGCGCCAGCAGCCAAGAAAGACAGGGATTCGGGGTTGGGAGCTACACCTTC. Protein: CASSQERQGFGVGSYTF. This rearrangement joins TRBV4-3 to TRBJ1-2, with 7 positions matching TRBD1. Germline V gives CDR1 LGHNA, CDR2 YSLEER. This CDR3 comprises 17 residues. V gave up 0 bases and J gave up 9 bases; unmatched junction bases: 16.

This clone has just one count. V and J are TRBV7-9 and TRBJ2-2; TRBD1 matches at 7 bases. The CDR3 is 15 amino acids. Trimming removed 2 bases from V and 5 bases from J; junction bases left unmatched: 5. Germline CDR1 SEHNR, CDR2 FQNEAQ (reference sequence). CDR3 DNA: TGTGCCAGCAGCTTACTTGAGGGGGCTACCGGGGAGCTGTTTTTT. Translation gives CASSLLEGATGELFF.

The V and J genes are TRBV5-4 and TRBJ2-2, with unresolved D. V gave up 0 bases and J gave up 7 bases, with 4 bases separating them. The V gene's germline CDR1 is SGHNT and CDR2 YYREEE (reference sequence). The CDR3 has 12 amino acids. The CDR3 DNA reads TGTGCCAGCAGCTTGGGGCTCGGGGAGCTGTTTTTT. Its protein is CASSLGLGELFF.

This chain joins TRBV25-1 and TRBJ2-7; weak D call: TRBD1 (6 bases). With 11 bases removed from V and 4 bases from J, the gap between germline ends came to 15 bases. The germline V gene has CDR1 MGHDK and CDR2 SYGVNS. The CDR3 sequence is 12 residues long. Here the CDR3 DNA reads TGTGCCTCAGGGGAGATTGGGTACGAGCAGTACTTC. This gives the protein CASGEIGYEQYF.

V usage is TRBV5-1 and J usage is TRBJ2-7; 7 nucleotides agree with TRBD1. The CDR3 covers 14 residues. With 3 bases clipped from V and 2 bases from J, the junction kept 5 bases outside the gene matches. The V gene's germline CDR1 is SGHRS and CDR2 YFSETQ. CDR3 amino acids: CASSWTTGAYEQYF. The CDR3 DNA follows: TGCGCCAGCAGCTGGACAACAGGGGCCTACGAGCAGTACTTC.

The rearrangement links TRBV30 to TRBJ2-7, with 7 nucleotides matching TRBD1. The CDR3 totals 15 residues. The V gene's germline CDR1 is GTSNPN and CDR2 SVGIG (reference sequence). The J segment lost 1 base and the V segment lost 4 bases, leaving 10 bases of the junction unmatched. CDR3 coding DNA: TGTGCCTGGACATTCCCGGGACAGCGTTCCTACGAGCAGTACTTC. Its translation is CAWTFPGQRSYEQYF.

This clone was seen a handful of times. The chain uses TRBV30 and TRBJ1-6; 9 positions agree with TRBD1. There are 14 residues in the CDR3. V gave up 2 bases and J gave up 8 bases; unmatched junction bases: 4. CDR1 and CDR2 from the germline V gene are GTSNPN and SVGIG (reference sequence). The DNA of the CDR3 is TGTGCCTGGAGTACGCGACAGGGGGATTCACCCCTCCACTTT. This codes for CAWSTRQGDSPLHF.

This clone was seen a single time. The chain uses TRBV11-2 and TRBJ1-2, with D uncertain. This CDR3 is 14 amino acids long. V lost 8 bases to trimming and J lost 0 bases, with 13 bases between them. CDR1 and CDR2 from the germline V gene are SGHAT and FQNNGV. The CDR3 nucleotides are TGTGCCAGCTCGGAGGCGGGCCCTAACTATGGCTACACCTTC. Its translation is CASSEAGPNYGYTF.

This clone was observed a single time. The J gene is TRBJ2-7, the V gene TRBV25-1; possible D gene TRBD2, 5 bases. The V gene lost 4 bases and the J gene lost 7 bases, with 8 bases spanning the gap. The CDR3 loop spans 11 amino acids. Germline CDR1 and CDR2: MGHDK and SYGVNS. The CDR3 is CASSVPGEQYF. The CDR3 DNA reads TGTGCCAGCAGTGTCCCGGGGGAGCAGTACTTC.

V is TRBV28 and J is TRBJ2-7, with 8 bases matching TRBD1. The length of the CDR3 is 13 residues. The V segment lost 5 bases and the J segment 6 bases; nucleotides outside the gene matches: 6. Looked up from germline, CDR1 is MDHEN and CDR2 is SYDVKM. The CDR3 is CASSTGTGVEQYF. CDR3 coding DNA: TGTGCCAGCAGTACCGGGACAGGAGTCGAGCAGTACTTC.

V and J are TRBV7-9 and TRBJ2-4, with D unclear. The CDR3 is made up of 14 amino acids. CDR1 and CDR2 (germline): SEHNR, FQNEAQ (reference sequence). Deletions cut 10 bases from V and 2 bases from J, with 15 bases between. For the CDR3, the DNA is TGTGCCATATCGGGTGGGATTACCAAAAACATTCAGTACTTC. Amino acid sequence: CAISGGITKNIQYF.

Points on this clone: The same CDR3 also results from other DNA sequences found in this sample. J is TRBJ2-7 and V is TRBV9, with D perhaps matching TRBD2 (6 bases). Per germline, CDR1 SGDLS and CDR2 YYNGEE. V was pared by 0 bases and J by 4 bases, with 11 bases between. The CDR3 has 14 residues. The CDR3 DNA follows: TGTGCCAGCAGCGTAGCTGCGGGGTTTTACGAGCAGTACTTC. Its protein product is CASSVAAGFYEQYF.

The chain recombines TRBV27 with TRBJ1-1, with D unclear. CDR1 and CDR2 (germline): MNHEY, SMNVEV (reference sequence). The CDR3 has 15 residues. V lost 3 bases to trimming and J lost 0 bases, with 11 bases between them. This CDR3 is CASSFGWSVNTEAFF. CDR3 in DNA: TGTGCCAGCAGTTTCGGGTGGAGCGTGAACACTGAAGCTTTCTTT.

The CDR3 DNA sequence: TGTGCCAGCAGTTTGGGCTGGGGGGCTAGCACCGGGGAGCTGTTTTTT. Translated, it gives CASSLGWGASTGELFF. This chain uses TRBV28 with TRBJ2-2; D possibly uses TRBD1 or TRBD2 (6 bases each). The CDR3 length is 16 residues. With 3 bases removed from V and 4 bases from J, the gap between germline ends came to 15 bases. In germline, CDR1 is MDHEN, CDR2 SYDVKM.

The chain couples TRBV10-1 to TRBJ2-1; D ambiguous. V was trimmed by 2 bases and J by 0 bases, leaving 8 bases between them. Looked up from germline, CDR1 is WNHNN and CDR2 is SYGVQD (reference sequence). This CDR3 region has 15 residues. CDR3 nucleotide sequence: TGCGCCAGCAGTGAGGTGGAGAGCTCCTACAATGAGCAGTTCTTC. Encoded protein: CASSEVESSYNEQFF.

The chain is built from TRBV7-9 and TRBJ2-2, with TRBD2 matching 8 bases. V gave up 5 bases and J gave up 1 base; unmatched junction bases: 6. Germline assignment: CDR1 SEHNR and CDR2 FQNEAQ (reference sequence). CDR3 size: 16 residues. Written as DNA, the CDR3 is TGTGCCAGCAGCGAAACTAGCGGTTGGAACACCGGGGAGCTGTTTTTT. It yields the protein CASSETSGWNTGELFF.

The rearrangement joins TRBV13 to TRBJ1-6; D is ambiguous. V was cut by 5 bases and J by 9 bases, with 17 bases left in between. The length of the CDR3 is 15 residues. Germline values: CDR1 PRHDT, CDR2 FYEKMQ (reference sequence). CDR3 coding DNA: TGTGCCAGCAGCCCCGAGTCAGGAGAGGGTTCACCCCTCCACTTT. Translated: CASSPESGEGSPLHF.

The rearrangement joins TRBV2 to TRBJ1-6; D unclear. Trimming shortened V by 3 bases and J by 8 bases, and 11 bases separated the two germline ends. The CDR3 totals 14 residues. Germline values: CDR1 SNHLY, CDR2 FYNNEI. CDR3 amino acids: CASSEYLADSPLHF. Written as DNA, the CDR3 is TGTGCCAGCAGTGAGTATTTGGCGGATTCACCCCTCCACTTT.

The chain combines TRBV6-5 with TRBJ1-5, with D tentatively TRBD1 (5 bases). Trimming cost V 8 bases and J 7 bases, with 15 bases left between them. The CDR3 is made up of 13 amino acids. CDR1 is MNHEY and CDR2 is SVGAGI in the germline V gene. The CDR3 bases are TGTGCCAGCGCGTTCTCCGAGGGGCAGCCCCAGCATTTT. This translates into CASAFSEGQPQHF.

The chain recombines TRBV29-1 with TRBJ2-3; D is ambiguous. V shed 3 bases and J shed 6 bases, with 13 bases lying between them. This CDR3 is 13 amino acids long. Germline values: CDR1 SQVTM, CDR2 ANQGSEA. The CDR3 DNA follows: TGCAGCGTTGACTTGTCAACCGGGGATACGCAGTATTTT. Its protein is CSVDLSTGDTQYF.

The V call is TRBV29-1, the J call TRBJ2-1, with 8 bases matching TRBD1. Germline V gene data show CDR1 as SQVTM and CDR2 as ANQGSEA. The CDR3 runs 15 residues. V was clipped by 0 bases and J by 8 bases; unmatched bases: 9. The CDR3 is CSVEEADRASYEQFF. The CDR3 DNA reads as TGCAGCGTTGAAGAAGCGGACAGGGCTTCGTATGAGCAGTTCTTC.

This clone is a singleton in its sample. The CDR3 reads CASSSAGYEDGYTF. The CDR3 bases are TGTGCCAGCAGCTCGGCAGGATATGAAGATGGCTACACCTTC. V usage is TRBV7-9 and J usage is TRBJ1-2; D unresolved. Trimming removed 4 bases from V and 6 bases from J, with 15 bases in between. Germline V gene lookup returns CDR1 SEHNR and CDR2 FQNEAQ (reference sequence). The CDR3 spans 14 residues.

The rearrangement links TRBV5-8 to TRBJ1-5; D is possibly TRBD1 (5 bases). Germline CDR1 reads SGHTS; CDR2 reads YDEGEE. V lost 0 bases and J 4 bases, leaving 11 bases between the germline ends. The CDR3 is 15 residues long. The CDR3 protein is CASSLAFGGNQPQHF. In DNA form, the CDR3 reads TGTGCCAGCAGCTTGGCATTCGGGGGAAATCAGCCCCAGCATTTT.

The chain carries TRBV4-1 and TRBJ2-7; 10 positions agree with TRBD1. This CDR3 region has 15 residues. Losses at the gene ends were 4 bases for V and 5 bases for J; bases not matched to a gene: 8. Germline loops: CDR1 MGHRA, CDR2 YSYEKL. CDR3: CASSRGGQGRHEQYF. As DNA, the CDR3 is TGCGCCAGCAGCCGAGGGGGACAGGGGAGACACGAGCAGTACTTC.